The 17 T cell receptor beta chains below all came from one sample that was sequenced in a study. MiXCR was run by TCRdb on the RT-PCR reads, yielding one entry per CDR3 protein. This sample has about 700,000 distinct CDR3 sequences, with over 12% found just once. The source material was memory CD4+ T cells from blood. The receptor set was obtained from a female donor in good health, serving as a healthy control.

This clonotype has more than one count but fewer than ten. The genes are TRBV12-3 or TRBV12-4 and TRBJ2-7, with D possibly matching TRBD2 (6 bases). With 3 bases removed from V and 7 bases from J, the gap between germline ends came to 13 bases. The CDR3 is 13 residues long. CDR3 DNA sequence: TGTGCCAGCAGTTTCGAAGGGAGGAGGGAGCAGTACTTC. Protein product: CASSFEGRREQYF.

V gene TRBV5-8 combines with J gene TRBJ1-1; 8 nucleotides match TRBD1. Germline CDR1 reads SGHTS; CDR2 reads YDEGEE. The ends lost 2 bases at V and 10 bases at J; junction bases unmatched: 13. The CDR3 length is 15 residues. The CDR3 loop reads CASSFDPTGVLGAFF. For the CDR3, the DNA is TGTGCCAGCAGCTTTGACCCGACAGGGGTATTGGGAGCTTTCTTT.

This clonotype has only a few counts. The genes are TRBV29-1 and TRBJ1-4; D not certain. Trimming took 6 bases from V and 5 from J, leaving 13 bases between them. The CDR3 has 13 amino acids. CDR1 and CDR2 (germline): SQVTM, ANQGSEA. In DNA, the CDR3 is TGCAGCGTGGTGGAACACTCGAATGAAAAACTGTTTTTT. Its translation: CSVVEHSNEKLFF.

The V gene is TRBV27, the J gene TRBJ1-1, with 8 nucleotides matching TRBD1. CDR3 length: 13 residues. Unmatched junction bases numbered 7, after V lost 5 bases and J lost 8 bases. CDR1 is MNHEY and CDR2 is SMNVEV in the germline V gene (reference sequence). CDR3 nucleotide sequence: TGTGCCAGCAGTCCTATGGACAGGGCAGAAGCTTTCTTT. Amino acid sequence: CASSPMDRAEAFF.

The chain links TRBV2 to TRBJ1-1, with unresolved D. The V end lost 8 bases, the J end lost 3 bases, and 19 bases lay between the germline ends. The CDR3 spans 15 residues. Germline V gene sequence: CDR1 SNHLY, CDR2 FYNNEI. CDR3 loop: CASSIGLFKDTEAFF. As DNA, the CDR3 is TGTGCCAGCTCGATCGGACTATTTAAGGACACTGAAGCTTTCTTT.

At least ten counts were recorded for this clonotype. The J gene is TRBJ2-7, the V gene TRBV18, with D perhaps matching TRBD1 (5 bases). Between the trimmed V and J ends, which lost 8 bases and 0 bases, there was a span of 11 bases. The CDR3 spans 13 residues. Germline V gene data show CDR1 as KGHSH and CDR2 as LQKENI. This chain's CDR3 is CASSPQGSYEQYF. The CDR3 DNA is TGTGCCAGCAGCCCGCAGGGCTCCTACGAGCAGTACTTC.

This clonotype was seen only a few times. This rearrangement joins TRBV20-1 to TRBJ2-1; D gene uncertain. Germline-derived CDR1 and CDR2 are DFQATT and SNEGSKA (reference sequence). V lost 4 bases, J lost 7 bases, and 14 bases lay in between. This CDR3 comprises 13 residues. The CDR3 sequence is CSAKLLSGNEQFF. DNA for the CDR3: TGCAGTGCTAAGCTATTAAGTGGGAATGAGCAGTTCTTC.

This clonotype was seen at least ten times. CDR3 residues: CSARPRGVPQETQYF. The CDR3 bases are TGCAGTGCTAGACCCAGGGGAGTGCCCCAAGAGACCCAGTACTTC. This chain joins TRBV20-1 and TRBJ2-5; D might be TRBD1 (6 bases). V was clipped by 2 bases and J by 1 base, with 14 bases between them. Germline V gene data show CDR1 as DFQATT and CDR2 as SNEGSKA (reference sequence). The length of the CDR3 is 15 residues.

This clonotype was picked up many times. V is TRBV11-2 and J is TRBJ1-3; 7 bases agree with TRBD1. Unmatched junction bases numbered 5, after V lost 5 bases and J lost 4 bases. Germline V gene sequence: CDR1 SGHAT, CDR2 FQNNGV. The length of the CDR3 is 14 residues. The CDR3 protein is CASSTGVPGNTIYF. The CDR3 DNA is TGTGCCAGCAGCACAGGGGTCCCAGGAAACACCATATATTTT.

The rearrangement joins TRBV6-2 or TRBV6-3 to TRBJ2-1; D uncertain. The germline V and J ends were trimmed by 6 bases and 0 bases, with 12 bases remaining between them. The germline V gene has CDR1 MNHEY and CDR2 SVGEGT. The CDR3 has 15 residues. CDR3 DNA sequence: TGTGCCAGCAGCACGACTGCTAGCTCCTACAATGAGCAGTTCTTC. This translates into CASSTTASSYNEQFF.

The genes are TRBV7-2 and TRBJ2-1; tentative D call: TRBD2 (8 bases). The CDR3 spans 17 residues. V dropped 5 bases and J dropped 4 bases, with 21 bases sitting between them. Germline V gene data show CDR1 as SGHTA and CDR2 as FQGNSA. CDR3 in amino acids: CASSPTTGSGGYNEQFF. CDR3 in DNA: TGTGCCAGCAGCCCCACGACAGGGTCGGGAGGGTACAATGAGCAGTTCTTC.

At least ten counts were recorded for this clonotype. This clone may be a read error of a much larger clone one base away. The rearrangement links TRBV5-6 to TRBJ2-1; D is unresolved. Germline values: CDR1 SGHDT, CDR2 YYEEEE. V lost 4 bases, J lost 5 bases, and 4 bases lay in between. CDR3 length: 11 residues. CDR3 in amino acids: CASSQHNEQFF. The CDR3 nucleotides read TGTGCCAGCAGCCAACACAATGAGCAGTTCTTC.

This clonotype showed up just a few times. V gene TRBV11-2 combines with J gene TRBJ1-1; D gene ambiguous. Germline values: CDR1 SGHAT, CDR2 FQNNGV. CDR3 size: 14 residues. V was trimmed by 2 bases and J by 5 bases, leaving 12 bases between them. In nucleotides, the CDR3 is TGTGCCAGCAGCTTACGACCCGGAGGGACTGAAGCTTTCTTT. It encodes CASSLRPGGTEAFF.

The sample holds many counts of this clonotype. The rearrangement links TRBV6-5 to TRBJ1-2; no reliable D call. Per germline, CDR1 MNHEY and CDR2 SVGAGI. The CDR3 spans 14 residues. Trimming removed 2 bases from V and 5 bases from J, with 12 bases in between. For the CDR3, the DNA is TGTGCCAGCAGTTACGTCAGGTCCCCTTATGGCTACACCTTC. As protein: CASSYVRSPYGYTF.

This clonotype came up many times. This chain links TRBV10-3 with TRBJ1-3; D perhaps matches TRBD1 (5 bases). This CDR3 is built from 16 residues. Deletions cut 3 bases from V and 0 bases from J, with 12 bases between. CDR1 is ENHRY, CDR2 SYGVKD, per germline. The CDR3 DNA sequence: TGTGCCATCAGTGACCGGGGCCCAAACTCTGGAAACACCATATATTTT. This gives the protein CAISDRGPNSGNTIYF.

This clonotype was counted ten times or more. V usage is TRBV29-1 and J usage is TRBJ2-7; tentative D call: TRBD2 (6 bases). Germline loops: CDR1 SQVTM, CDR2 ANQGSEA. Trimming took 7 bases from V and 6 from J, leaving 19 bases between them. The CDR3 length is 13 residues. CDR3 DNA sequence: TGCAGCGCAGATAAGGCCGGAGGGGCCGAGCAGTACTTC. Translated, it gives CSADKAGGAEQYF.

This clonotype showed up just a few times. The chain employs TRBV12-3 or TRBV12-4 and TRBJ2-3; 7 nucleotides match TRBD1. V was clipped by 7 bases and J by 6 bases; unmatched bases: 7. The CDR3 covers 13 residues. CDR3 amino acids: CASTNRGIDTQYF. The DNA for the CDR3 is TGTGCCAGCACGAACAGGGGTATTGATACGCAGTATTTT.